In this sample, the clone carrying this TCR beta chain turned up a few times. Antigen unknown. At one boundary the junction diverges from the germline segment, which might be a read error. The TCR beta CDR3 regions underwent amplification using RNA transcripts as the source. The HTBI primer set was used in a first-round RT-PCR of the TCR CDR3. A single record per CDR3 protein comes from TCRdb applying MiXCR to the multiplex PCR reads. The table includes more than 300,000 distinct CDR3 sequences, about a fifth detected once. This CDR3 is 15 amino acids long. Germline V gives CDR1 MNHGY, CDR2 SVAAGI. The data were taken from a study of T cells in Graves' hyperthyroidism and ophthalmopathy. Study context: The blood sample was taken at first diagnosis, before treatment began.

Notes on the study in general: Among clonotypes expanded in thyroid above 0.001, most were also found in blood. Ophthalmopathy was told apart from stable hyperthyroidism by a 13 V-J model.

The chain recombines TRBV6-9 with TRBJ1-2, with D perhaps matching TRBD1 (6 bases). Sequencing was performed on blood. The source of this sequence is a young man with Graves' ophthalmopathy. The CDR3 DNA is TGTGCCTGCAGTTACGTGGACAGTCTAAACTATGGCTACACCTTC. It encodes CACSYVDSLNYGYTF.